The rows below give T cell receptor beta chains drawn from one sample of a study of identical twins. TCRdb re-analysed the 5' RACE reads in MiXCR, keeping a single row per CDR3 protein. The profile covers roughly 690,000 distinct CDR3 sequences, with roughly 20% appearing a single time and about 4.5% taken by the ten largest. The sample was also linked to a second study, of T cells expressing NK-cell markers.

Sample: PBMCs. All receptors come from a woman under 30 in good health. CDR3s include the opening cysteine and the closing phenylalanine or tryptophan. A D gene is named only where the DNA matches it firmly. The listing skips clone size in some rows; elsewhere it reads once, few, many or a size class.

j_call | v_call | d_call | clone_size | cdr3_nt | cdr3_aa
TRBJ1-1 | TRBV10-3 | TRBD1 | - | TGTGCCATCAGTGACCCCGGACAGGGACACACTGAAGCTTTCTTT | CAISDPGQGHTEAFF
TRBJ1-1 | TRBV12-3/TRBV12-4 | - | few | TGTGCCAGCAGTTTAGCATCAGGGGTGACTGAAGCTTTCTTT | CASSLASGVTEAFF
TRBJ2-1 | TRBV5-1 | - | - | TGCGCCAGCAGCTGGGGGGCCGTTGAGCAGTTCTTC | CASSWGAVEQFF
TRBJ2-5 | TRBV27 | - | few | TGTGCCAGCAGTTTCGCGGGAACGCAGACCCAGTACTTC | CASSFAGTQTQYF
TRBJ1-3 | TRBV10-3 | - | - | TGTGCCATCAGTGAGTCGGGGGTTACCTCTGGAAACACCATATATTTT | CAISESGVTSGNTIYF
TRBJ1-2 | TRBV12-3/TRBV12-4 | - | - | TGTGCCAGCAGTTATCGTGGCAGCAGCTATGATGGCTACACCTTC | CASSYRGSSYDGYTF
TRBJ2-2 | TRBV5-5 | - | - | TGTGCCAGCAGCTTTGATTGGAGAACGAACACCGGGGAGCTGTTTTTT | CASSFDWRTNTGELFF
TRBJ2-2 | TRBV9 | - | few | TGTGCCAGCAGCGTTTCAACCGGGCGCAGCGGGGAGCTGTTTTTT | CASSVSTGRSGELFF
TRBJ1-1 | TRBV12-3/TRBV12-4 | - | - | TGTGCCAGCACCCTGAAAAGCGAAGCTTTCTTT | CASTLKSEAFF
TRBJ2-7 | TRBV30 | TRBD2 | - | TGTGCCTGGAAGAGCGGGGCAGCCTCCTACGAGCAGTACTTC | CAWKSGAASYEQYF
TRBJ2-5 | TRBV3-1 | - | - | TGTGCCAGCAGAAGACTAGGGTTTCAAGAGACCCAGTACTTC | CASRRLGFQETQYF
TRBJ2-1 | TRBV4-3 | - | few | TGCGCCAGCAGCCAAGGGGCTAGTCGGTTGAGTGAGCAGTTCTTC | CASSQGASRLSEQFF
TRBJ2-2 | TRBV10-3 | - | - | TGTGCCATCAGTGAGGGGGTCGAGACGAACACCGGGGAGCTGTTTTTT | CAISEGVETNTGELFF
TRBJ2-5 | TRBV25-1 | - | - | TGTGCCAGCAGCAATACCCGACGGGAGACCCAGTACTTC | CASSNTRRETQYF
TRBJ1-2 | TRBV20-1 | - | - | TGCAGTGCTCAGGGGGGCTACACCTTC | CSAQGGYTF
TRBJ2-1 | TRBV7-3 | - | few | TGTGCCAGCAGCTCAGGGGCGATTCGCGGCAACAATGAGCAGTTCTTC | CASSSGAIRGNNEQFF